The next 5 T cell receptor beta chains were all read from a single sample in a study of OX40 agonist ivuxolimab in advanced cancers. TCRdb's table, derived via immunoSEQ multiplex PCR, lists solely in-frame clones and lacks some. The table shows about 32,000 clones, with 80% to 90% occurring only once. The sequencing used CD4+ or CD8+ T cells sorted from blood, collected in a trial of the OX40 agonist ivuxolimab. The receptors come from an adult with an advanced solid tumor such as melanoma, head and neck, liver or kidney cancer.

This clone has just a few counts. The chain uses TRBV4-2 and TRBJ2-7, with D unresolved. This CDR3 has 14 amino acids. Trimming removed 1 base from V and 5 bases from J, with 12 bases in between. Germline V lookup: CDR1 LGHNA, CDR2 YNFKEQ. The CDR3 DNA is TGTGCCAGCAGCCAAGTTCCATCCCGGAACGAGCAGTACTTC. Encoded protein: CASSQVPSRNEQYF.

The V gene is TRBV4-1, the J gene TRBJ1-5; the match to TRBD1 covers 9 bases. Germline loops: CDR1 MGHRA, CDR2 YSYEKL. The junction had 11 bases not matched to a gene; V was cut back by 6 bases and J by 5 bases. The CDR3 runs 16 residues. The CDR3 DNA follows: TGCGCCAGCAGTCAAACGGACAGGGGCCGCCATCAGCCCCAGCATTTT. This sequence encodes CASSQTDRGRHQPQHF.

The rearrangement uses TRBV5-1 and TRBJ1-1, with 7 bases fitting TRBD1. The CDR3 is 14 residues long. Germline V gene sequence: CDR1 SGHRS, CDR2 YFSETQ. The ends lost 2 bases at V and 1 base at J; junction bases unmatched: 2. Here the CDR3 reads CASSFRQGNTEAFF. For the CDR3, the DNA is TGCGCCAGCAGCTTTCGACAGGGGAACACTGAAGCTTTCTTT.

The CDR3 DNA reads as TGTGCCAGCAGTCGACAGGGGATTGAAGCTTTCTTT. Translating it yields CASSRQGIEAFF. The genes are TRBV28 and TRBJ1-1, with 8 bases identical to TRBD1. V trimming: 5 bases; J trimming: 7 bases; junction bases outside the gene matches: 3. CDR1 is MDHEN and CDR2 is SYDVKM in the germline V gene. The CDR3 sequence is 12 residues long.

CDR3 DNA sequence: TGTGCCAGCACCTGGCGGTATCAGCCCCAGCATTTT. Translation gives CASTWRYQPQHF. The gene calls are TRBV28 and TRBJ1-5; D is uncertain. Trimming removed 7 bases from V and 5 bases from J, with 9 bases in between. The CDR3 runs to 12 residues. The germline gives CDR1 MDHEN, CDR2 SYDVKM.